The 16 T cell receptor beta chains below were found in one sample sequenced in a study of blood T cell repertoires in COVID-19. Using immunoSEQ multiplex PCR, the repertoire was profiled, and TCRdb retains in-frame clones only, with some absent. Of 250,000 or so clones in the sample, 87% are singletons; the top ten hold 2.6%. The sample consisted of PBMCs or T cells enriched from blood (not recorded which). All receptors come from a woman under 40 with acute COVID-19.

The rearrangement uses TRBV3-1 (or the pseudogene TRBV3-2) and TRBJ2-3; 15 nucleotides agree with TRBD2. V lost 4 bases to trimming and J lost 4 bases; unmatched junction nucleotides: 3. CDR1 is LGHDT and CDR2 is YNNKEL in the germline V gene (reference sequence). The CDR3 has 16 amino acids. DNA of the CDR3: TGTGCCAGCAGCCGGACTAGCGGGGGGGCCGCAGATACGCAGTATTTT. This sequence encodes CASSRTSGGAADTQYF.

This chain links TRBV7-6 with TRBJ1-1; 8 bases are shared with TRBD1. The CDR3 consists of 14 residues. V lost 5 bases to trimming and J lost 8 bases; unmatched junction nucleotides: 10. CDR1 SGHVS and CDR2 FNYEAQ come from the germline V gene. The CDR3 sequence is CASSPTPGQGEAFF. The DNA of the CDR3 is TGTGCCAGCAGCCCAACCCCAGGACAGGGAGAAGCTTTCTTT.

This clone appeared once. The chain links TRBV4-1 to TRBJ2-7, with unresolved D. The V end was cut by 4 bases, the J end by 2 bases, with 15 bases between. The CDR3 length is 15 residues. Germline V gives CDR1 MGHRA, CDR2 YSYEKL. The CDR3 reads CASSPSLSFPYEQYF. Written as DNA, the CDR3 is TGCGCCAGCAGCCCCTCCTTGAGTTTTCCCTACGAGCAGTACTTC.

The chain links TRBV27 to TRBJ1-1, with D possibly TRBD1 on 6 matching bases. The ends were cut back, 3 bases at V and 4 bases at J, with 9 bases in the middle. Germline CDR1 MNHEY, CDR2 SMNVEV (reference sequence). The CDR3 loop spans 13 amino acids. In nucleotides, the CDR3 is TGTGCCAGCAGTTTTAACAGGGCCACTGAAGCTTTCTTT. It codes for CASSFNRATEAFF.

The chain employs TRBV5-1 and TRBJ2-5; D gene ambiguous. In germline, CDR1 is SGHRS, CDR2 YFSETQ. V lost 2 bases, J lost 5 bases, and 10 bases lay in between. This CDR3 comprises 13 residues. CDR3 DNA: TGCGCCAGCAGCTTAATTATTGAGGAGACCCAGTACTTC. It encodes CASSLIIEETQYF.

The chain joins TRBV7-6 to TRBJ2-7, with TRBD1 matching over 11 bases. Germline loops: CDR1 SGHVS, CDR2 FNYEAQ. The CDR3 is made up of 15 amino acids. Trimming took 5 bases from V and 5 from J; bases not matched to a gene: 8. The CDR3 bases are TGTGCCAGCAGCCCGGACAGGGGGCCCCGCGACGAGCAGTACTTC. It specifies CASSPDRGPRDEQYF.

This chain uses TRBV7-9 with TRBJ1-1; TRBD1 matches 7 bases. There are 13 residues in the CDR3. Germline V lookup: CDR1 SEHNR, CDR2 FQNEAQ (reference sequence). Losses at the gene ends were 10 bases for V and 5 bases for J; bases not matched to a gene: 10. The CDR3 nucleotides are TGTGCCAACCAGGGACAGTCGGGAACTGAAGCTTTCTTT. It translates to CANQGQSGTEAFF. The variable domain in full, with the rest retrieved from reference TRBV7-9 and TRBJ1-1, is DTGVSQNPRHKITKRGQNVTFRCDPISEHNRLYWYRQTLGQGPEFLTYFQNEAQLEKSRLLSDRFSAERPKGSFSTLEIQRTEQGDSAMYLCANQGQSGTEAFFGQGTRLTVV.

This chain uses TRBV29-1 with TRBJ2-5, with D possibly TRBD2 on 5 matching bases. The V gene's germline CDR1 is SQVTM and CDR2 ANQGSEA. Trimming cost V 1 base and J 5 bases, with 8 bases left between them. CDR3 size: 12 residues. This chain's CDR3 is CSVEGLHETQYF. CDR3 nucleotide sequence: TGCAGCGTTGAAGGACTACATGAGACCCAGTACTTC.

The chain couples TRBV5-1 to TRBJ1-3; D remains ambiguous. The germline V gene has CDR1 SGHRS and CDR2 YFSETQ. This CDR3 contains 15 residues. V shed 2 bases and J shed 1 base, with 10 bases lying between them. Written as DNA, the CDR3 is TGCGCCAGCAGCTTAAGTAGCCAGTCTGGAAACACCATATATTTT. Translation: CASSLSSQSGNTIYF.

The chain is built from TRBV10-2 and TRBJ1-1; D is uncertain. The CDR3 covers 13 residues. Per the germline V gene, CDR1 is WSHSY and CDR2 is SAAADI. The V end lost 3 bases, the J end lost 1 base, and 6 bases lay between the germline ends. CDR3 in DNA: TGCGCCAGCAGTGATCTGCGGAACACTGAAGCTTTCTTT. This gives the protein CASSDLRNTEAFF.

This chain connects TRBV7-2 to TRBJ1-2; 8 positions match TRBD1. The CDR3 is 16 amino acids. Trimming removed 5 bases from V and 4 bases from J; junction bases left unmatched: 12. Germline V gene lookup returns CDR1 SGHTA and CDR2 FQGNSA. CDR3 loop: CASSPDRAYSPYGYTF. The CDR3 DNA reads as TGTGCCAGCAGCCCGGACAGGGCTTACTCCCCCTATGGCTACACCTTC. Based on the CDR3 plus reference TRBV7-2 and TRBJ1-2, the full variable domain is GAGVSQSPSNKVTEKGKDVELRCDPISGHTALYWYRQSLGQGLEFLIYFQGNSAPDKSGLPSDRFSAERTGGSVSTLTIQRTQQEDSAVYLCASSPDRAYSPYGYTFGSGTRLTVV.

The rearrangement joins TRBV6-5 to TRBJ2-7, with D maybe TRBD1 (6 bases). The CDR3 is 13 amino acids. Trimming stripped 10 bases from V and 6 bases from J, with 19 bases between. Looked up from germline, CDR1 is MNHEY and CDR2 is SVGAGI. CDR3 residues: CATSSLGAGEQYF. In nucleotides, the CDR3 is TGTGCCACCTCTTCCCTGGGGGCAGGCGAGCAGTACTTC.

The rearrangement uses TRBV13 and TRBJ1-1, with TRBD1 matching over 7 bases. CDR1 and CDR2 (germline): PRHDT, FYEKMQ (reference sequence). Losses at the gene ends were 7 bases for V and 2 bases for J; bases not matched to a gene: 7. The CDR3 is 14 residues long. CDR3 sequence (DNA): TGTGCCAGCACCTCCGGGACAGTCAACACTGAAGCTTTCTTT. It specifies CASTSGTVNTEAFF.

The chain uses TRBV25-1 and TRBJ2-1, with TRBD1 identical over 8 bases. The germline CDR1 and CDR2 sequences are MGHDK and SYGVNS. V shed 2 bases, J shed 0 bases, and the junction held 9 bases outside the gene matches. This CDR3 is built from 18 residues. The CDR3 is CASSETGGSLSSYNEQFF. CDR3 DNA: TGTGCCAGCAGTGAAACAGGGGGATCGTTAAGCTCCTACAATGAGCAGTTCTTC. Combining the CDR3 with reference TRBV25-1 and TRBJ2-1 gives the whole variable domain EADIYQTPRYLVIGTGKKITLECSQTMGHDKMYWYQQDPGMELHLIHYSYGVNSTEKGDLSSESTVSRIRTEHFPLTLESARPSHTSQYLCASSETGGSLSSYNEQFFGPGTRLTVL.

The chain joins TRBV7-9 to TRBJ1-3, with 7 bases matching TRBD1. CDR1 is SEHNR, CDR2 FQNEAQ, per germline (reference sequence). V lost 5 bases and J lost 2; bases outside the gene matches: 12. This CDR3 region has 17 residues. The CDR3 DNA sequence: TGTGCCAGCAGCGCGAAGCGTAGGGGGCGACCTGGAAACACCATATATTTT. This gives the protein CASSAKRRGRPGNTIYF. Looking up the rest from reference TRBV7-9 and TRBJ1-3 gives the full variable domain: DTGVSQNPRHKITKRGQNVTFRCDPISEHNRLYWYRQTLGQGPEFLTYFQNEAQLEKSRLLSDRFSAERPKGSFSTLEIQRTEQGDSAMYLCASSAKRRGRPGNTIYFGEGSWLTVV.

This chain connects TRBV6-2 or TRBV6-3 to TRBJ2-2; 9 bases agree with TRBD2. Germline CDR1 MNHEY, CDR2 SVGEGT. This CDR3 has 14 amino acids. V lost 2 bases to trimming and J lost 5 bases; unmatched junction nucleotides: 0. CDR3 in DNA: TGTGCCAGCAGTTACCTAGCGGGGACCGGGGAGCTGTTTTTT. Protein product: CASSYLAGTGELFF.